Listed below are T cell receptor beta chains from one sample, sequenced in a study of T cells in Graves' hyperthyroidism and ophthalmopathy. TCRdb reanalysed the multiplex PCR reads using MiXCR and keeps one entry per CDR3 protein. The sample lists 300,000 to 400,000 distinct CDR3 sequences, around 20% seen once, with 50% in the top ten. Sequenced input: blood. The source of these receptors is a woman between 45 and 60 years old with Graves' hyperthyroidism. CDR3s include the opening cysteine and the closing phenylalanine or tryptophan. The order of the fields is CDR3 protein, CDR3 DNA, J gene, CDR3 length, clone size, D gene, V gene. A D gene is named only where the DNA matches it firmly. Size is stated for part of the rows, as once, few or many counts, or as a class when the clone is expanded.

CASSLMGQSNQPQHF,TGTGCCAGCAGCTTAATGGGACAGAGCAATCAGCCCCAGCATTTT,TRBJ1-5,15,many,TRBD1,TRBV7-8
CATSDSINYEQYF,TGTGCCACCAGTGATTCGATCAACTACGAGCAGTACTTC,TRBJ2-7,13,few,NA,TRBV24-1
CASTSRVAASRTQYF,TGTGCCAGCACCTCCCGGGTCGCGGCCTCAAGGACCCAGTACTTC,TRBJ2-5,15,many,NA,TRBV28
CASSGGRYTEAFF,TGTGCCAGCAGTGGAGGACGGTACACTGAAGCTTTCTTT,TRBJ1-1,13,many,NA,TRBV2
CASALTFQPQHF,TGTGCCAGCGCCTTGACCTTCCAGCCCCAGCATTTT,TRBJ1-5,12,once,NA,TRBV2
CSASNRRANQPQHF,TGCAGTGCTAGTAACCGCAGGGCCAATCAGCCCCAGCATTTT,TRBJ1-5,14,many,NA,TRBV20-1
CATSPGGGFTDTQYF,TGTGCCACCAGCCCAGGCGGCGGCTTCACAGATACGCAGTATTTT,TRBJ2-3,15,once,NA,TRBV2
CASSGTVTSTDTQYF,TGCGCCAGCTCAGGGACAGTGACTAGCACAGATACGCAGTATTTT,TRBJ2-3,15,once,TRBD1,TRBV5-1
CSASRGSAGEKLFF,TGCAGTGCTAGTCGGGGCTCAGCGGGCGAAAAACTGTTTTTT,TRBJ1-4,14,many,NA,TRBV20-1
CASSFQNMNTEAFF,TGTGCCAGCAGTTTCCAAAACATGAACACTGAAGCTTTCTTT,TRBJ1-1,14,many,NA,TRBV27
CSAATIAYNEQFF,TGCAGTGCCGCGACTATAGCCTACAATGAGCAGTTCTTC,TRBJ2-1,13,many,NA,TRBV20-1
CASSWTGNQPQHF,TGCGCCAGCAGCTGGACGGGAAATCAGCCCCAGCATTTT,TRBJ1-5,13,NA,NA,TRBV5-1
CSAKNRGQMNTGELFF,TGCAGTGCTAAGAATCGAGGACAGATGAACACCGGGGAGCTGTTTTTT,TRBJ2-2,16,many,NA,TRBV20-1
CSAREDLRNTEAFF,TGCAGTGCTAGAGAGGACTTACGGAACACTGAAGCTTTCTTT,TRBJ1-1,14,many,NA,TRBV20-1
CASSLVPSGGSNTGELFF,TGTGCCAGCAGCTTAGTGCCTAGCGGGGGTTCGAACACCGGGGAGCTGTTTTTT,TRBJ2-2,18,few,TRBD2,TRBV11-2
CASSFRGASYEQYF,TGTGCCAGCAGTTTCAGGGGCGCATCCTACGAGCAGTACTTC,TRBJ2-7,14,many,NA,TRBV12-3/TRBV12-4
CASSPPGVAYQETQYF,TGTGCCAGCTCACCACCCGGGGTGGCGTACCAAGAGACCCAGTACTTC,TRBJ2-5,16,NA,NA,TRBV18
CATSVSSYNEQSF,TGTGCCACCAGTGTGAGCTCCTACAATGAGCAGTCCTTC,TRBJ2-1,13,NA,NA,TRBV24-1
CASSLAGQGLSYNEQFF,TGCGCCAGCAGCTTAGCGGGACAGGGCCTCTCCTACAATGAGCAGTTCTTC,TRBJ2-1,17,few,TRBD1,TRBV5-1
CASSSQVVNTEAFF,TGTGCCAGCAGCAGCCAGGTGGTGAACACTGAAGCTTTCTTT,TRBJ1-1,14,many,NA,TRBV7-9
CSADRDRAFEQYF,TGCAGTGCTGACCGGGACAGGGCTTTCGAGCAGTACTTC,TRBJ2-7,13,many,TRBD1,TRBV20-1
CATKIIGRRESGELFF,TGTGCCACCAAGATCATTGGGAGGAGAGAGTCCGGGGAGCTGTTTTTT,TRBJ2-2,16,few,NA,TRBV19
CSAPQGNQPQHF,TGCAGTGCTCCCCAGGGTAACCAGCCCCAGCATTTT,TRBJ1-5,12,few,NA,TRBV20-1
CASRPGTGNLAFF,TGTGCCAGCAGACCCGGGACAGGGAATCTCGCTTTCTTT,TRBJ1-1,13,few,TRBD1,TRBV5-8
CSARETIRGTGELFF,TGCAGTGCTAGGGAGACCATCCGTGGCACCGGGGAGCTGTTTTTT,TRBJ2-2,15,many,NA,TRBV20-1
CASSYQGTYEQYF,TGTGCCAGCAGTTACCAGGGGACCTACGAGCAGTACTTC,TRBJ2-7,13,few,NA,TRBV6-1
CASSTGTRATDEQFF,TGTGCCAGCAGCACCGGGACTAGAGCGACCGATGAGCAGTTCTTC,TRBJ2-1,15,many,TRBD2,TRBV11-2
CASSVEGGRANNEQFF,TGTGCCAGCAGTGTAGAAGGCGGGAGGGCTAATAATGAGCAGTTCTTC,TRBJ2-1,16,NA,TRBD2,TRBV2
CASSSGTRLSQETQYF,TGCGCCAGCAGTTCGGGGACTCGTCTATCTCAAGAGACCCAGTACTTC,TRBJ2-5,16,NA,NA,TRBV5-1
CASSQPRPGRFYNEQFF,TGTGCCAGCAGCCAACCAAGGCCGGGACGCTTTTACAATGAGCAGTTCTTC,TRBJ2-1,17,NA,NA,TRBV14
CSARDGTVNTGAFF,TGCAGTGCTAGAGATGGAACAGTGAACACTGGAGCTTTCTTT,TRBJ1-1,14,NA,NA,TRBV20-1
CASSASRGPNEKLFF,TGTGCCAGCAGCGCTTCTCGGGGGCCTAATGAAAAACTGTTTTTT,TRBJ1-4,15,many,NA,TRBV7-2